The 5 T cell receptor beta chains below were found in one sample sequenced in a study of blood T cell repertoires in COVID-19. Clones were read by immunoSEQ multiplex PCR, and TCRdb kept only the in-frame ones, dropping some. The sample lists 40,000 to 45,000 clones, around 89% occurring once. Sequencing used peripheral blood. Source of these receptors: a human donor in a cohort sampled during active COVID-19.

This sequence joins TRBV19 and TRBJ2-1, with D possibly TRBD2 on 6 matching bases. CDR1 is LNHDA, CDR2 SQIVND, per germline (reference sequence). The CDR3 sequence is 16 residues long. Trimming took 5 bases from V and 3 from J, leaving 17 bases between them. This CDR3 is CASSPIAVLIYNEQFF. The CDR3 bases are TGTGCCAGTAGTCCAATAGCGGTATTGATCTACAATGAGCAGTTCTTC.

This clone was picked up one time. The chain is built from TRBV4-1 and TRBJ2-7; 11 nucleotides line up with TRBD2. The CDR3 is 15 residues long. Germline trimming cut 4 bases from V and 6 bases from J; bases unmatched to any gene: 8. Per germline, CDR1 MGHRA and CDR2 YSYEKL. The CDR3 DNA is TGCGCCAGCAGCCTTCCGACTAGCGGGATTTCCGAGCAGTACTTC. This translates into CASSLPTSGISEQYF.

The chain carries TRBV14 and TRBJ2-7, with TRBD2 matching 7 bases. Per the germline V gene, CDR1 is SGHDN and CDR2 is FVKESK. CDR3 length equals 14 residues. V gave up 4 bases and J gave up 4 bases; unmatched junction bases: 7. The CDR3 loop is CASSRPGLLYEQYF. CDR3 DNA: TGTGCCAGCAGCCGTCCGGGACTATTATACGAGCAGTACTTC.

The chain is built from TRBV7-2 and TRBJ1-5; 7 positions agree with TRBD1. Germline V gives CDR1 SGHTA, CDR2 FQGNSA. CDR3 size: 16 residues. With V trimmed by 4 bases and J by 4 bases, 10 bases remained unmatched. CDR3 bases: TGTGCCAGCAGCTCGAACAGACAGGGCCTAAATCAGCCCCAGCATTTT. It is translated as CASSSNRQGLNQPQHF. Drawing the rest from reference TRBV7-2 and TRBJ1-5, the complete variable domain is GAGVSQSPSNKVTEKGKDVELRCDPISGHTALYWYRQSLGQGLEFLIYFQGNSAPDKSGLPSDRFSAERTGGSVSTLTIQRTQQEDSAVYLCASSSNRQGLNQPQHFGDGTRLSIL.

In this sample, this clone turned up once. V and J are TRBV18 and TRBJ2-1; TRBD2 agrees at 9 bases. Germline CDR1 KGHSH, CDR2 LQKENI. The CDR3 has 15 residues. V dropped 3 bases and J dropped 6; count of bases not matched to a gene: 6. As DNA, the CDR3 is TGTGCCAGCTCACCGGGGACTAGCCCTTTCAATGAGCAGTTCTTC. Amino acids: CASSPGTSPFNEQFF.